The 3 T cell receptor beta chains in this list originate from one sample, sequenced in a study of blood T cells in healthy people across ages. A sample-barcoded 5' primer and a J-beta primer mix were used in a second PCR of roughly 6 to 11 cycles. From the 5' RACE reads, TCRdb called clonotypes with MiXCR, one entry per CDR3 protein. The profile shows about 1.4 million distinct CDR3 sequences, around 55% of them singletons. The sequenced sample was blood. These receptor sequences come from a man between 18 and 35 years old in good health.

This clonotype was observed once. This rearrangement joins TRBV28 to TRBJ2-1; D uncertain. The CDR3 is 14 residues long. Trimming took 6 bases from V and 8 from J, leaving 17 bases between them. Germline assignment: CDR1 MDHEN and CDR2 SYDVKM. In nucleotides, the CDR3 is TGTGCCAGCAGGATAAGCAAAGGGTTCGATGAGCAGTTCTTC. It codes for CASRISKGFDEQFF.

The chain employs TRBV9 and TRBJ2-3; possible D gene TRBD2, 6 bases. Trimming left V 3 bases short and J 3 bases short, with 14 bases between. The V gene's germline CDR1 is SGDLS and CDR2 YYNGEE. This CDR3 spans 15 amino acids. CDR3 region: CASSDSHGRTDTQYF. CDR3 DNA: TGTGCCAGCAGCGACTCCCATGGGAGGACAGATACGCAGTATTTT.

This clonotype was picked up one time. V is TRBV7-6 and J is TRBJ2-5; D ambiguous. The tail of the sequence fits TRBJ2-7 better, so the J call may be wrong. This CDR3 spans 14 amino acids. The germline V gene encodes CDR1 SGHVS and CDR2 FNYEAQ. The CDR3 nucleotides read TGTGCCAGCAGCCCCTACAAGGCTGCTTACGAGCAGTACTTC. It translates to CASSPYKAAYEQYF.